Below, 15 T cell receptor beta chains from the same sample are listed, as sequenced in a study of shared clonotypes between healthy human individuals. Here immunoSEQ multiplex PCR was the method, and the copy in TCRdb shows in-frame clones only, minus some. The table shows 450,000 to 600,000 clones, with 79% occurring only once. Source material: PBMCs. The receptors come from a woman between 40 and 55 years old in good health. Some clones in this sample may be carry-over from other donors' samples.

The chain carries TRBV7-3 and TRBJ2-2; D is uncertain. The CDR3 is 15 residues long. Germline CDR1 reads SGHTA; CDR2 reads FQGTGA. V shed 5 bases and J shed 2 bases, with 12 bases lying between them. CDR3 loop: CASSRNSPNTGELFF. In DNA form, the CDR3 reads TGTGCCAGCAGCCGGAACTCCCCCAACACCGGGGAGCTGTTTTTT.

The chain employs TRBV7-2 and TRBJ2-5, with 9 nucleotides matching TRBD1. CDR1 is SGHTA, CDR2 FQGNSA, per germline. The CDR3 length is 17 residues. Germline trimming cut 5 bases from V and 2 bases from J; bases unmatched to any gene: 12. The CDR3 region has the DNA TGTGCCAGCAGCCTGGGACAGGGAGATTTGAGGCAAGAGACCCAGTACTTC. Its protein product is CASSLGQGDLRQETQYF.

J is TRBJ1-4 and V is TRBV19; 7 bases agree with TRBD1. The CDR3 has 15 residues. Unmatched junction bases numbered 4, after V lost 4 bases and J lost 2 bases. In germline, CDR1 is LNHDA, CDR2 SQIVND (reference sequence). CDR3 protein: CASSTRQGTNEKLFF. In DNA form, the CDR3 reads TGTGCCAGTAGTACCCGACAGGGTACTAATGAAAAACTGTTTTTT.

J is TRBJ2-1 and V is TRBV13; D is ambiguous. Germline CDR1 reads PRHDT; CDR2 reads FYEKMQ (reference sequence). Trimming pared 4 bases from V and 4 bases from J, leaving 5 bases between. This CDR3 is 12 amino acids long. CDR3 in amino acids: CASSSLYNEQFF. For the CDR3, the DNA is TGTGCCAGCAGCTCCCTATACAATGAGCAGTTCTTC.

A few counts support this clone. The chain is built from TRBV5-1 and TRBJ1-2; tentative D call: TRBD1 (5 bases). Per the germline V gene, CDR1 is SGHRS and CDR2 is YFSETQ. Trimming removed 6 bases at V and 2 bases at J, with 14 bases between. The CDR3 spans 14 residues. CDR3 nucleotides: TGCGCCAGCACTCAGGACGGGGCAAACTATGGCTACACCTTC. This codes for CASTQDGANYGYTF.

The chain carries TRBV11-1 and TRBJ2-7, with 10 bases lining up with TRBD1. Germline CDR1 is SGHAT and CDR2 is FQDESV (reference sequence). The CDR3 extends over 14 amino acids. The V and J ends lost 6 bases and 3 bases, in that order; junction bases with no gene match: 5. CDR3 sequence reads: CASRTDRGGYEQYF. DNA of the CDR3: TGTGCCAGCAGGACGGACAGGGGGGGCTACGAGCAGTACTTC.

This clone has more than one count but fewer than ten. The chain couples TRBV5-4 to TRBJ2-1, with 16 bases lining up with TRBD2. Germline CDR1 SGHNT, CDR2 YYREEE (reference sequence). The V and J ends lost 0 bases and 9 bases, in that order; junction bases with no gene match: 12. The CDR3 totals 19 residues. CDR3 DNA sequence: TGTGCCAGCAGCTTGGCCGTGGGGACTAGCGGGAGGGGCAGGGTTGAGCAGTTCTTC. This gives the protein CASSLAVGTSGRGRVEQFF.

The chain is built from TRBV28 and TRBJ2-7; 12 bases align to TRBD2. The V gene's germline CDR1 is MDHEN and CDR2 SYDVKM. Trimming took 10 bases from V and 4 from J; bases not matched to a gene: 5. The CDR3 runs to 13 residues. Written as DNA, the CDR3 is TGTGCCACCTGGACTAGCGGGACTTACGAGCAGTACTTC. Its protein product is CATWTSGTYEQYF. Variable domain in full (rest from reference TRBV28 and TRBJ2-7): DVKVTQSSRYLVKRTGEKVFLECVQDMDHENMFWYRQDPGLGLRLIYFSYDVKMKEKGDIPEGYSVSREKKERFSLILESASTNQTSMYLCATWTSGTYEQYFGPGTRLTVT.

The rearrangement links TRBV10-3 to TRBJ1-3; tentatively, D is TRBD1 (6 bases). Germline CDR1 is ENHRY and CDR2 is SYGVKD. V lost 4 bases to trimming and J lost 8 bases, with 18 bases between them. The CDR3 contains 15 residues. CDR3 amino acids: CAISGQGLSGHTIYF. Written as DNA, the CDR3 is TGTGCCATCAGTGGTCAGGGGCTTTCGGGACACACCATATATTTT.

The V gene is TRBV6-5, the J gene TRBJ1-2; perhaps TRBD1 as D (6 bases). V shed 0 bases and J shed 6 bases, with 8 bases lying between them. This CDR3 region has 13 residues. Germline CDR1 and CDR2: MNHEY and SVGAGI. CDR3 loop: CASSYSGAHGYTF. As DNA, the CDR3 is TGTGCCAGCAGTTACTCGGGGGCCCATGGCTACACCTTC.

This chain uses TRBV5-5 with TRBJ2-2, with 13 bases that match TRBD2. V shed 4 bases, J shed 5 bases, and the junction held 5 bases outside the gene matches. CDR3 size: 16 residues. Germline values: CDR1 SGHKS, CDR2 YYEKEE (reference sequence). The CDR3 region has the DNA TGTGCCAGCAGCCCGGGGACTAGCGGGATTACCGGGGAGCTGTTTTTT. Translating gives CASSPGTSGITGELFF.

The chain links TRBV10-3 to TRBJ2-6; 10 bases are a match to TRBD1. Unmatched junction bases numbered 9, after V lost 0 bases and J lost 4 bases. Germline CDR1 ENHRY, CDR2 SYGVKD. This CDR3 spans 19 amino acids. The DNA for the CDR3 is TGTGCCATCAGTGAGTCCCCCCCGGGACAGGGGACCGGGGCCAACGTCCTGACTTTC. It yields the protein CAISESPPGQGTGANVLTF.

This clone was detected only a few times. The chain couples TRBV7-9 to TRBJ2-6, with a tentative D call TRBD2 (7 bases). The CDR3 is made up of 18 amino acids. Trimming removed 5 bases at V and 1 base at J, with 18 bases between. The germline CDR1 and CDR2 sequences are SEHNR and FQNEAQ (reference sequence). The chain's CDR3 is CASSRWGGEASGANVLTF. The CDR3 DNA reads TGTGCCAGCAGCCGCTGGGGGGGCGAAGCTTCTGGGGCCAACGTCCTGACTTTC.

The rearrangement links TRBV2 to TRBJ2-6; TRBD2 matches 7 bases. With 6 bases clipped from V and 1 base from J, the junction kept 9 bases outside the gene matches. Per the germline V gene, CDR1 is SNHLY and CDR2 is FYNNEI. CDR3 size: 17 residues. Here the CDR3 DNA reads TGTGCCAGCAGGGGGAGGGGAGGTCCTTCTGGGGCCAACGTCCTGACTTTC. This encodes CASRGRGGPSGANVLTF.

This chain connects TRBV5-1 to TRBJ2-2; 16 bases match TRBD2. Germline values: CDR1 SGHRS, CDR2 YFSETQ. J gave up 5 bases and V 3 bases, and 4 bases lay outside the gene matches. The CDR3 has 17 residues. This chain's CDR3 is CASSSGLAGGRTGELFF. The CDR3 coding sequence is TGCGCCAGCAGCTCGGGACTAGCGGGAGGGCGGACCGGGGAGCTGTTTTTT.